A single sample is the source of the 5 T cell receptor beta chains below, sequenced in a study of blood T cell repertoires in COVID-19. This table comes from immunoSEQ multiplex PCR, and its TCRdb copy is limited to in-frame clones, with some not included. Among 150,000 to 200,000 clones listed, 87% were seen once. Material for sequencing was peripheral blood. These receptors came from a woman aged 50 to 60 with acute or convalescent COVID-19.

The chain links TRBV12-3 or TRBV12-4 to TRBJ1-2; 7 bases fit TRBD1. The V gene end was trimmed by 10 bases and the J gene end by 7 bases; junction bases not matched to a gene: 12. The CDR3 is made up of 13 amino acids. CDR3 bases: TGTGCCATTACGGACAGGTTAGAGAGTGGCTACACCTTC. This codes for CAITDRLESGYTF.

CDR3 nucleotide sequence: TGTGCCAGCACCCTATTGGAGGAAATCACAGATACGCAGTATTTT. Amino acids: CASTLLEEITDTQYF. The V gene is TRBV21-1, the J gene TRBJ2-3; TRBD2, as called in the table, went unchecked against the DNA. TRBV21-1 is a known pseudogene. There are 15 residues in the CDR3.

The V and J genes are TRBV7-3 and TRBJ2-1; 9 nucleotides line up with TRBD2. Germline V gene sequence: CDR1 SGHTA, CDR2 FQGTGA. The CDR3 runs to 15 residues. Trimming cost V 1 base and J 6 bases; bases outside gene matches: 4. CDR3 loop: CASSLIAGAGNEQFF. CDR3 in DNA: TGTGCCAGCAGCTTAATAGCGGGGGCTGGCAATGAGCAGTTCTTC.

The chain has TRBV2 and TRBJ1-2; D gene unclear. The CDR3 consists of 12 residues. The germline CDR1 and CDR2 sequences are SNHLY and FYNNEI. V gave up 6 bases and J gave up 5 bases, with 10 bases separating them. In nucleotides, the CDR3 is TGTGCCAGCAGAGCCATTGAATATGGCTACACCTTC. It specifies CASRAIEYGYTF.

The CDR3 bases are TGTGCCAGCAGCCAAAGCGGTATTTATGGCTACACCTTC. It codes for CASSQSGIYGYTF. V is TRBV3-1 (or the pseudogene TRBV3-2) and J is TRBJ1-2; the D is unclear. Trimming cost V 2 bases and J 5 bases, with 9 bases left between them. Germline CDR1 is LGHDT and CDR2 is YNNKEL (reference sequence). The CDR3 covers 13 residues.